Listed here is a single T cell receptor beta chain. As yet, its antigen is unknown. These data are taken from a study of T cell repertoires in cytomegalovirus infection. About the research overall: The public TCR beta signatures pointed to both CMV infection and matching HLA type. General study findings and limits: Carriers of CMV plus the relevant HLA were identified by cumulative public TCR beta family frequency. Dominant in the ex vivo response were TCR beta clonotypes restricted by HLA-C and specific for CMV.

MiXCR was run by TCRdb on the reads, yielding one entry per CDR3 protein. The data show 300,000 to 400,000 distinct CDR3 sequences, about a sixth seen once. CDR3 length: 15 residues. V was trimmed by 5 bases and J by 2 bases, leaving 15 bases between them. Germline V CDR1 and CDR2: SEHNR, FQNEAQ (reference sequence). Sequences were obtained from PBMCs. The gene calls are TRBV7-9 and TRBJ2-5; no reliable D call. This receptor was obtained from a human donor in good health (CMV status not recorded). Some clones in this sample may be carry-over from other donors' samples. CDR3 in amino acids: CASSPKIRMQETQYF. The CDR3 DNA reads as TGTGCCAGCAGCCCTAAGATCCGAATGCAAGAGACCCAGTACTTC. Variable domain in full (rest from reference TRBV7-9 and TRBJ2-5): DTGVSQNPRHKITKRGQNVTFRCDPISEHNRLYWYRQTLGQGPEFLTYFQNEAQLEKSRLLSDRFSAERPKGSFSTLEIQRTEQGDSAMYLCASSPKIRMQETQYFGPGTRLLVL.